This TCR beta chain appears in the sequencing data of a study of post-analysis software for immune sequencing data. Across the whole study: Some patients lacked subtype; others had relapsing-remitting, secondary progressive or progressive-relapsing disease. General study results and limits: The normalized Chao1 diversity of multiple sclerosis patients was significantly lower than that of controls. TRBV5-6, TRBV5-1 and TRBV20-1 were among several TRBV segments more frequent in patients than controls.

The CDR3 consists of 16 residues. The germline V gene has CDR1 SGHVS and CDR2 FNYEAQ. This clonotype was picked up one time. Its antigen is undetermined. The authors incorporated unique molecular identifiers into the TCR beta cDNA libraries. Input populations of roughly 0.95 to 10 million T cells gave rise to roughly 0.5 million cDNA molecules. TCRdb ran MiXCR on the PCR reads and lists one entry per CDR3 protein. The sample lists 750,000 to 950,000 distinct CDR3 sequences, 53% occurring once. Specimen: blood. The chain joins TRBV7-6 to TRBJ2-4; 8 bases map to TRBD2. The last part of the DNA fits TRBJ2-7 better; the J call may be wrong. This sequence originates from a girl aged 5-17 years with multiple sclerosis. The CDR3 region has the DNA TGTGCCAGCAGCTTCACCGCAGCTAGCGGGCCCTACGAGCAGTACTTC. It is translated as CASSFTAASGPYEQYF.